This T cell receptor (beta chain) was sequenced in a study of blood T cell repertoires in COVID-19. Study as a whole: In each case, the material was cDNA or gDNA derived from T cells, B-cell-depleted T cells, or PBMCs.

In germline, CDR1 is ENHRY, CDR2 SYGVKD. V shed 2 bases and J 3 bases; nucleotides not matched to a gene: 2. This CDR3 has 14 amino acids. Profiled with immunoSEQ multiplex PCR; TCRdb holds only in-frame clones, not every one. This sample carries around 69,000 clones, roughly 80% of them seen once, and the ten largest clones take less than 2%. This chain uses TRBV10-3 with TRBJ2-3; 7 nucleotides line up with TRBD2. Material: peripheral blood. The clonotype originates from a woman aged 60-70 years with acute or convalescent COVID-19. In nucleotides, the CDR3 is TGTGCCATCAGTGAGAGGGGAGGGACAGATACGCAGTATTTT. Translated: CAISERGGTDTQYF.